This T cell receptor (beta chain) was profiled in a study of control samples from healthy donors and cancer patients. Sequencing used immunoSEQ multiplex PCR; TCRdb keeps in-frame clones, though not all of them. The data show fewer than 100,000 clones, with approximately 78% seen just once and around 9.5% held by the top ten. The V gene's germline CDR1 is MNHNS and CDR2 SASEGT. The CDR3 has 15 amino acids. V lost 2 bases and J lost 9, with 17 bases in between. The material sequenced was blood. The sequence was obtained from a woman aged 60 to 75 in good health. J is TRBJ1-5 and V is TRBV6-1, with D possibly TRBD1 on 6 matching bases. The CDR3 nucleotides read TGTGCCAGCAGTGAATCAGGCAGGTTAGGGGGGCCCCAGCATTTT. Its translation is CASSESGRLGGPQHF.